This passage covers 14 T cell receptor beta chains from one sample sequenced in a study of T-cell reconstitution after alpha-beta-depleted transplantation in children. TCRbeta library construction was performed incorporating unique molecular identifiers. TCRdb itself ran the PCR reads through MiXCR, one entry per CDR3 protein. This sample has some 600,000 distinct CDR3 sequences, with approximately 12% found just once. The starting material was PBMCs, mostly from graft donor cells, obtained 360 days after TCRalphabeta/CD19-depleted stem cell transplant. The receptor set was obtained from a male patient younger than 18 who had a stem cell transplant for acute myeloid leukemia, so the T cells may come from the graft donor.

The chain combines TRBV20-1 with TRBJ2-2; 10 bases fit TRBD2. The CDR3 length is 15 residues. V was pared by 5 bases and J by 1 base, with 4 bases of the junction left unmatched. Germline V gives CDR1 DFQATT, CDR2 SNEGSKA (reference sequence). The CDR3 coding sequence is TGCAGTGCTCCGCTAGCGGGAGTGAACACCGGGGAGCTGTTTTTT. Translating it yields CSAPLAGVNTGELFF.

This clonotype was detected many times. This chain joins TRBV15 and TRBJ2-7, with 7 bases fitting TRBD2. With V trimmed by 1 base and J by 6 bases, 9 bases remained unmatched. This CDR3 has 15 residues. Looked up from germline, CDR1 is LNHNV and CDR2 is YYDKDF (reference sequence). CDR3 sequence reads: CATSRAGSSGGEQYF. CDR3 bases: TGTGCCACCAGCAGAGCGGGGTCTTCGGGGGGCGAGCAGTACTTC. Drawing the rest from reference TRBV15 and TRBJ2-7, the complete variable domain is DAMVIQNPRYQVTQFGKPVTLSCSQTLNHNVMYWYQQKSSQAPKLLFHYYDKDFNNEADTPDNFQSRRPNTSFCFLDIRSPGLGDTAMYLCATSRAGSSGGEQYFGPGTRLTVT.

This clonotype has only a few counts. The rearrangement links TRBV29-1 to TRBJ2-3; 10 bases are shared with TRBD1. The CDR3 extends over 13 amino acids. V lost 7 bases and J lost 4; bases outside the gene matches: 5. In germline, CDR1 is SQVTM, CDR2 ANQGSEA. This CDR3 reads CSGETGGPDTQYF. The CDR3 region has the DNA TGCAGCGGTGAGACAGGGGGCCCAGATACGCAGTATTTT.

The CDR3 sequence is CASSLWAGSGNEQFF. The CDR3, as DNA: TGTGCCAGCAGTTTATGGGCGGGCTCTGGGAATGAGCAGTTCTTC. V is TRBV12-3 or TRBV12-4 and J is TRBJ2-1; weak D call: TRBD2 (5 bases). The CDR3 length is 15 residues. Trimming took off 2 bases at V and 7 bases at J, with 15 bases between the two ends.

This sequence joins TRBV4-2 and TRBJ1-4, with TRBD1 as a possible D gene (6 bases). V lost 4 bases, J lost 7 bases, and 16 bases lay in between. The CDR3 runs 15 residues. Per the germline V gene, CDR1 is LGHNA and CDR2 is YNFKEQ. The CDR3 loop reads CASSPNSGGGEKLFF. The CDR3 coding sequence is TGTGCCAGCAGCCCCAACTCCGGGGGCGGTGAAAAACTGTTTTTT.

The sample holds a few counts of this clonotype. This chain connects TRBV6-2 or TRBV6-3 to TRBJ2-1, with D possibly matching TRBD1 (6 bases). The CDR3 has 16 amino acids. V gave up 8 bases and J gave up 7 bases, with 24 bases separating them. In germline, CDR1 is MNHEY, CDR2 SVGEGT. The CDR3 spells CASWSGGFGGPNEQFF. CDR3 bases: TGTGCCAGCTGGAGCGGAGGATTTGGGGGCCCAAATGAGCAGTTCTTC.

This clonotype turned up a few times. This rearrangement joins TRBV6-1 to TRBJ2-7; D is possibly TRBD2 (5 bases). With 4 bases removed from V and 1 base from J, the gap between germline ends came to 14 bases. Germline CDR1 MNHNS, CDR2 SASEGT. This CDR3 is 15 amino acids long. The CDR3 DNA is TGTGCCAGCAGTGCGATCCGGACGGGGTCCTACGAGCAGTACTTC. Its translation is CASSAIRTGSYEQYF.

This clonotype was seen a few times. The V call is TRBV5-6, the J call TRBJ2-7, with TRBD2 identical over 8 bases. The junction had 11 bases not matched to a gene; V was cut back by 4 bases and J by 2 bases. The CDR3 extends over 16 amino acids. Germline values: CDR1 SGHDT, CDR2 YYEEEE. CDR3 region: CASSRPLAGLPYEQYF. In nucleotides, the CDR3 is TGTGCCAGCAGCCGACCGCTAGCGGGTCTACCCTACGAGCAGTACTTC.

This clonotype was observed at least ten times. The chain is built from TRBV9 and TRBJ2-3; D is unclear. This CDR3 has 13 amino acids. CDR1 is SGDLS and CDR2 is YYNGEE in the germline V gene. Trimming took off 0 bases at V and 5 bases at J, with 7 bases between the two ends. DNA of the CDR3: TGTGCCAGCAGCGTAGGGAATGGAGATACGCAGTATTTT. It encodes CASSVGNGDTQYF.

This clonotype was recorded at least ten times. J is TRBJ2-5 and V is TRBV29-1, with D possibly TRBD2 on 5 matching bases. The CDR3 covers 13 residues. The ends were cut back, 7 bases at V and 5 bases at J, with 17 bases in the middle. Germline-derived CDR1 and CDR2 are SQVTM and ANQGSEA. CDR3 in DNA: TGCAGCGCCGGCGGGCTAGTGTTGGAGACCCAGTACTTC. Its translation: CSAGGLVLETQYF.

This clonotype came up many times. The chain combines TRBV29-1 with TRBJ2-7, with 11 bases identical to TRBD2. Germline lookup yields CDR1 SQVTM and CDR2 ANQGSEA. The V and J ends lost 4 bases and 0 bases, in that order; junction bases with no gene match: 2. The CDR3 runs 14 residues. In DNA form, the CDR3 reads TGCAGCGTTGGGACTAGCGGGTTCTCCTACGAGCAGTACTTC. Encoded protein: CSVGTSGFSYEQYF.

This chain connects TRBV29-1 to TRBJ2-7, with 10 nucleotides matching TRBD1. Trimming cost V 6 bases and J 3 bases; bases outside gene matches: 20. CDR3 length: 18 amino acids. CDR1 and CDR2 from the germline V gene are SQVTM and ANQGSEA. The CDR3 spells CSVLTGGLWRARNYEQYF. Here the CDR3 DNA reads TGCAGCGTCCTGACAGGGGGCCTTTGGCGGGCCAGGAACTACGAGCAGTACTTC.

J is TRBJ2-1 and V is TRBV7-3, with TRBD2 identical over 14 bases. The junction had 7 bases not matched to a gene; V was cut back by 1 base and J by 2 bases. The CDR3 is 19 amino acids. CDR1 and CDR2 from the germline V gene are SGHTA and FQGTGA. For the CDR3, the DNA is TGTGCCAGCAGCTTAAAAGTCCCGGGACTAGCGGGAGCCTACAATGAGCAGTTCTTC. This translates into CASSLKVPGLAGAYNEQFF.

There are many counts of this clonotype. This sequence joins TRBV28 and TRBJ2-7; TRBD1 or TRBD2 may be the D gene (5 bases each). The germline V gene encodes CDR1 MDHEN and CDR2 SYDVKM. The CDR3 has 13 amino acids. V lost 1 base, J lost 3 bases, and 7 bases lay in between. The CDR3 sequence is CASSLYGGYEQYF. The CDR3 DNA follows: TGTGCCAGCAGTTTATATGGGGGCTACGAGCAGTACTTC.